This paragraph reports one T cell receptor (beta chain). Its antigen is not known. The study enrolled healthy HIV-negative adults without recent acute infections or vaccinations as donors. The input for sorted-subset replicate PCRs was 150 to 200 ng DNA, tens of thousands of T cell genomes. Produced via immunoSEQ multiplex PCR; TCRdb's table is partial and in-frame only. This sample carries under 600,000 clones, 95% to 97% of them seen once, and the ten largest clones take 0.055% to 0.075%. J gave up 9 bases and V 7 bases, and 9 bases lay outside the gene matches. Germline V gene sequence: CDR1 SNHLY, CDR2 FYNNEI. There are 13 residues in the CDR3. The entry originates in a study of shared clonotypes between healthy human individuals. Study findings and constraints: Among the subsets, naive ones generally showed larger estimated richness than memory ones. Despite large depth, sorted-subset datasets appeared incompletely sequenced.

Sequenced: naive CD4+ T cells sorted from blood. Specified subset: CD45RA+ positively selected. This sequence originates from a woman aged 25 to 39 in good health. The V and J genes are TRBV2 and TRBJ2-1; 7 nucleotides align to TRBD2. The CDR3: CASTLGRFTEQFF. DNA of the CDR3: TGTGCCAGCACCCTCGGGAGGTTCACTGAGCAGTTCTTC.